This record covers a single TCR beta chain. This clonotype was counted between two and nine times. Its antigen target is currently unknown. No much larger clonotype is one base removed from it; base qualities were not supplied. The germline V gene supplies CDR1 SGHRS and CDR2 YFSETQ. V gives up 2 bases and J gives up 8 bases, and the segment between their germline ends measures 11 bases. The CDR3 spans 14 residues, from the cysteine through the phenylalanine. CDR3 DNA only is kept here, 42 bases in frame from base 1. The time point tag for this specimen amounts to: newly diagnosed GD, antithyroid drugs for less than 3 months. For both TCR sequencing and RNA sequencing, RNA was extracted from PBMCs in TRIzol. The diagnosis of Graves' disease followed American Thyroid Association guidelines. The patients came from an endocrinology department in Xi'an, China. Each patient gave approximately 9.7 milliliters of peripheral blood, collected in an EDTA anticoagulant tube. PBMCs were isolated by Ficoll Paque Plus density gradient separation without further T cell sorting. An Agilent 2100 Bioanalyzer and agarose gel were used to check RNA quality, while a NanoDrop 2000 measured RNA concentration.

The sample comes from a study of regulatory T cells in long-lasting Graves disease (dated by TCRdb to the early 2020s). With regard to the full study: Newly diagnosed Graves' disease patients had taken antithyroid drugs for less than 3 months. A total of about 33 samples were covered by TCR sequencing, comprising approximately 13 persistent and 20 or so newly diagnosed Graves' disease patients. The study was conducted in China and was registered as a clinical trial. Peripheral blood TCR sequencing and RNA sequencing compared persistent Graves' disease patients with newly diagnosed Graves' disease patients.

Library preparation employed multiplex PCR. The run used an Illumina HiSeq 4000. TCR beta libraries were built with iRepertoire HTBI primers and Arm-PCR amplification of CDR3 regions. Before sequencing, the PCR products underwent gel purification. On the authors' methods: Gene usage analysis of CDR3 amino acid clonotypes used the 62 TRBV and about 15 TRBJ segments found across samples. Filtered high-quality paired reads were merged into contigs using COPE and FqMerger. BLAST was used to align contigs to the IMGT TRBV, TRBD and TRBJ reference genes, and CDR3 was defined following IMGT. Highly expanded clones were defined as clonotypes with a frequency above 0.1%. Shannon entropy was used to measure repertoire diversity, and the Gini coefficient was used to measure V-J evenness. Clonotypes shared by more than one individual were considered public. TCRdb cleaned the public reads at Q25 with fastp, built clones with MiXCR and kept in-frame beta chains. Identical CDR3 protein sequences are pooled into one entry, listed with their most common genes and DNA. It is TCRdb's table, rather than the study itself, that gives the V and J calls and clone size. This sample is represented by hundreds of thousands of distinct CDR3 sequences; about 14% of them were singletons. The ten largest clonotypes hold over 7.5% of the sample.

Paper-wide results and their limitations: The study examined only peripheral blood because the primary lesion, thyroid tissue, could not be accessed. Compared with newly diagnosed patients, persistent Graves' disease patients had lower TCR Shannon entropy and fewer highly expanded clones, which suggests clonal expansion. Persistent patients shared more public clonotypes among themselves (around 2,500) than newly diagnosed patients did (roughly 920). Preferential use of TRBV28, TRBJ1-2 and TRBJ2-5 was observed in persistent disease, whereas TRBV20-1 and TRBJ2-1 were favored in newly diagnosed disease. Only the TCR beta chain was sequenced and analyzed. The authors acknowledged the small sample size as a limitation that may reduce accuracy.

This sample was shared with a second study, whose subject was T cells in Graves' hyperthyroidism and ophthalmopathy. The second study's paper adds: A patient counted as having stable Graves' hyperthyroidism if no progression to ophthalmopathy occurred over 18 months of follow-up. Hyperthyroidism patients were newly diagnosed, with disease duration under 2 months, and aged 18 to 65 years. The study excluded patients with uncontrolled infections, other autoimmune diseases, pregnancy or lactation. Diagnoses were established on the basis of clinical symptoms, serum thyroxine and TRAb, thyroid ultrasound, and orbital computed tomography. A first-round RT-PCR of the TCR CDR3 used the HTBI primer set with the Qiagen OneStep RT-PCR kit. Most expanded thyroid clonotypes (frequency above 0.001) were also found in blood, which suggests that blood repertoires may mirror thyroid immune responses. In cross-validation, a model built on a 13 V-J signature told ophthalmopathy apart from stable hyperthyroidism with 87.88% sensitivity and approximately 84% specificity, and in testing the same model reached 80%/75%. In validation, progression to ophthalmopathy was predicted by the model with almost 71% sensitivity and 72% to 80% specificity, a median of 6.5 months before onset. To identify distinguishing TCR V-J signatures, a discovery cohort of about 95 patients was used, comprising some 43 with Graves' ophthalmopathy and some 60 with stable Graves' hyperthyroidism. An independent validation cohort of 18 to 20 hyperthyroidism patients and approximately 17 patients who later progressed to ophthalmopathy tested prospective prediction of ophthalmopathy. The 85 to 100 discovery patients were divided at random into training and test sets in a 7:3 ratio. In addition, the study compared T-cell repertoires in thyroid tissue and in blood from several Graves' hyperthyroidism patients. After blood sampling, hyperthyroidism patients were treated with methimazole at a starting dose of 30 mg daily, and ophthalmopathy patients were treated with high-dose intravenous methylprednisolone. A second multiplex PCR round built the libraries, followed by size selection and purification. Paired-end sequencing of the libraries was performed with 100 bp reads on an Illumina HiSeq2000. Raw data were processed with SOAPnuke, discarding reads with adapters, uncalled bases, mean Phred below 15, or no exact constant-primer or identifier match. COPE v1.2.5 was used to merge high-quality paired reads, and clonotypes were defined as unique nucleotide sequences. Clonotypes were aligned to IMGT TRBV, TRBD and TRBJ reference segments using MiTCR v1.1. The analysis included only V-J combinations with a frequency above 0.0001, which together covered around 99% of the repertoires. The TCS score was defined as the ratio of F50 (clonal expansion) to E x V (chaos), calculated using BLOSUM62-based TCRdist between CDR3 peptides within each V-J. Welch's t-statistics and random forest reduced fewer than 600 V-J features to 10 to 15, which were used in a naive Bayes classifier (R e1071). No statistical method was used to fix the sample size in advance, and group allocation was not hidden from the investigators. The paper reports TCR Vbeta CDR3 sequencing of about 140 peripheral blood samples: 43 ophthalmopathy, under 80 hyperthyroidism and around 17 progressor patients.

This TCR was sampled from a man aged 25-40 years with Graves disease. Donor details come from another sample of the same person, matched by shared clones. The sequence is built from TRBV5-1 and TRBJ1-6; the D gene is not confidently resolved. Sequenced material: peripheral blood mononuclear cells (PBMCs), taken at new diagnosis, from a patient treated with antithyroid drugs. The bases are TGCGCCAGCAGCTTCTACAGTAGGGATTCACCCCTCCACTTT. This encodes CASSFYSRDSPLHF. When the CDR3 is completed using the reference TRBV5-1 and TRBJ1-6 genes on either side, the full variable domain is KAGVTQTPRYLIKTRGQQVTLSCSPISGHRSVSWYQQTPGQGLQFLFEYFSETQRNKGNFPGRFSGRQFSNSRSEMNVSTLELGDSALYLCASSFYSRDSPLHFGNGTRLTVT.